This T cell receptor beta chain was observed in a study of blood T cell repertoires in COVID-19. In the study overall: Some COVID-19 samples were acute and others convalescent; all came from the United States, Italy and Spain. PBMCs, B-cell-depleted T cells, or T cells were the source of the cDNA or gDNA that made up the material.

The CDR3 loop spans 15 amino acids. Germline CDR1 MGHRA, CDR2 YSYEKL. Unmatched junction bases numbered 3, after V lost 2 bases and J lost 7 bases. Assay: immunoSEQ multiplex PCR; the TCRdb copy retains only in-frame clones and omits some. The table includes tens of thousands of clones, around 84% detected once. Sequencing was performed on peripheral blood. The chain combines TRBV4-1 with TRBJ1-6; 9 nucleotides align to TRBD1. The receptor was derived from a human donor with active COVID-19. The donor label of this sample is uncertain. CDR3 amino acids: CASSQWDRDNSPLHF. Written as DNA, the CDR3 is TGCGCCAGCAGCCAATGGGACAGGGACAATTCACCCCTCCACTTT.